Presented here are 21 T cell receptor beta chains from one specimen sequenced in a study of shared clonotypes between healthy human individuals. Produced via immunoSEQ multiplex PCR; TCRdb's table is partial and in-frame only. The top ten hold roughly 1.1% of the sample, which has millions of clones, about 95% seen once. Naive CD8 cells, CD45RO-negative and positively selected for CCR7, excluded terminally differentiated effector memory CD45RA+ cells. The sequenced sample consisted of naive CD8+ T cells sorted from blood. The receptors come from a man aged 18 to 30 in good health.

This clone is a singleton in its sample. The J gene is TRBJ2-3, the V gene TRBV5-6; no definite D call. V was cut by 2 bases and J by 3 bases, with 19 bases left in between. The CDR3 is made up of 17 amino acids. Looked up from germline, CDR1 is SGHDT and CDR2 is YYEEEE. CDR3: CASSLFLDGDQTDTQYF. CDR3 bases: TGTGCCAGCAGCTTATTTTTGGACGGCGACCAAACAGATACGCAGTATTTT.

A single count supports this clone. The V gene is TRBV10-3, the J gene TRBJ2-7; 8 bases agree with TRBD2. CDR3 size: 14 residues. The V gene end was trimmed by 3 bases and the J gene end by 2 bases; junction bases not matched to a gene: 3. Germline-derived CDR1 and CDR2 are ENHRY and SYGVKD. CDR3 loop: CAISDAGLAYEQYF. In DNA form, the CDR3 reads TGTGCCATCAGTGACGCGGGACTAGCCTACGAGCAGTACTTC.

The chain joins TRBV5-1 to TRBJ2-1, with 7 bases fitting TRBD1. V lost 4 bases, J lost 0 bases, and 7 bases stayed unmatched. The V gene's germline CDR1 is SGHRS and CDR2 YFSETQ. The CDR3 consists of 16 residues. DNA for the CDR3: TGCGCCAGCAGCATGATGACAGGGAGCTCCTACAATGAGCAGTTCTTC. Translation: CASSMMTGSSYNEQFF.

The chain employs TRBV5-6 and TRBJ2-1, with unresolved D. CDR1 SGHDT and CDR2 YYEEEE come from the germline V gene. The V gene lost 0 bases and the J gene lost 4 bases, with 14 bases spanning the gap. This CDR3 has 16 residues. The CDR3 DNA reads TGTGCCAGCAGCTTGGTACTGGATGAAGTTTACAATGAGCAGTTCTTC. It encodes CASSLVLDEVYNEQFF.

The chain recombines TRBV9 with TRBJ2-2, with 8 bases identical to TRBD1. The V segment lost 0 bases and the J segment 8 bases; nucleotides outside the gene matches: 9. The germline V gene encodes CDR1 SGDLS and CDR2 YYNGEE. CDR3 size: 16 residues. CDR3 DNA: TGTGCCAGCAGCGTAGATTTGGGACAGGAGACTGGGGAGCTGTTTTTT. Protein: CASSVDLGQETGELFF.

The gene calls are TRBV5-4 and TRBJ1-1; 8 nucleotides agree with TRBD1. Germline CDR1 and CDR2: SGHNT and YYREEE (reference sequence). V lost 4 bases to trimming and J lost 3 bases; unmatched junction nucleotides: 14. The CDR3 is made up of 17 amino acids. The CDR3 spells CASSQDRGLPFDTEAFF. CDR3 nucleotide sequence: TGTGCCAGCAGCCAAGACAGGGGCTTGCCTTTCGACACTGAAGCTTTCTTT.

The CDR3 DNA follows: TGTGCCAGCAGCGCTCAGCTGAACTATGGCTACACCTTC. Translating gives CASSAQLNYGYTF. The chain combines TRBV5-6 with TRBJ1-2; D gene unclear. Looked up from germline, CDR1 is SGHDT and CDR2 is YYEEEE. Trimming left V 4 bases short and J 2 bases short, with 9 bases between. The CDR3 is 13 residues long. The variable domain in full, with the rest retrieved from reference TRBV5-6 and TRBJ1-2, is DAGVTQSPTHLIKTRGQQVTLRCSPKSGHDTVSWYQQALGQGPQFIFQYYEEEERQRGNFPDRFSGHQFPNYSSELNVNALLLGDSALYLCASSAQLNYGYTFGSGTRLTVV.

V is TRBV27 and J is TRBJ2-4; D gene unclear. The CDR3 is made up of 13 amino acids. Trimming took off 5 bases at V and 0 bases at J, with 5 bases between the two ends. The germline gives CDR1 MNHEY, CDR2 SMNVEV (reference sequence). CDR3 amino acids: CASSDLAKNIQYF. As DNA, the CDR3 is TGTGCCAGCAGTGATCTAGCCAAAAACATTCAGTACTTC.

The DNA for the CDR3 is TGTGCCAGCAGCTTAGATGCCGGGACAGGGGCCTACGAGCAGTACTTC. Protein sequence: CASSLDAGTGAYEQYF. The chain carries TRBV11-2 and TRBJ2-7; 10 bases are shared with TRBD1. This CDR3 has 16 residues. Germline lookup yields CDR1 SGHAT and CDR2 FQNNGV. J lost 2 bases, V lost 0 bases, and 4 bases had no gene match. Drawing the rest from reference TRBV11-2 and TRBJ2-7, the complete variable domain is EAGVAQSPRYKIIEKRQSVAFWCNPISGHATLYWYQQILGQGPKLLIQFQNNGVVDDSQLPKDRFSAERLKGVDSTLKIQPAKLEDSAVYLCASSLDAGTGAYEQYFGPGTRLTVT.

The chain carries TRBV28 and TRBJ1-2; D uncertain. Trimming cost V 3 bases and J 0 bases, with 14 bases left between them. This CDR3 spans 16 amino acids. Germline CDR1 MDHEN, CDR2 SYDVKM. This CDR3 is CASSFYGINANYGYTF. The DNA for the CDR3 is TGTGCCAGCAGTTTTTACGGAATTAATGCTAACTATGGCTACACCTTC.

Worth noting for this clone: Other DNA sequences in the same sample also yield this CDR3. V usage is TRBV27 and J usage is TRBJ2-7; possible D gene TRBD1, 8 bases. V was trimmed by 5 bases and J by 4 bases, leaving 15 bases between them. The CDR3 runs to 14 residues. CDR1 and CDR2 (germline): MNHEY, SMNVEV (reference sequence). CDR3 loop: CASSMTGEGYEQYF. CDR3 bases: TGTGCCAGCAGTATGACAGGGGAGGGGTACGAGCAGTACTTC.

The rearrangement joins TRBV5-5 to TRBJ2-2, with D possibly being TRBD2 (6 bases). This CDR3 is built from 13 residues. CDR1 and CDR2 from the germline V gene are SGHKS and YYEKEE (reference sequence). The ends were cut back, 0 bases at V and 7 bases at J, with 7 bases in the middle. DNA of the CDR3: TGTGCCAGCAGCTTGGGGACTATCGGGGAGCTGTTTTTT. It yields the protein CASSLGTIGELFF.

The V gene is TRBV5-1, the J gene TRBJ2-1; 11 nucleotides line up with TRBD2. This CDR3 is 18 amino acids long. CDR1 SGHRS and CDR2 YFSETQ come from the germline V gene. V dropped 4 bases and J dropped 7; count of bases not matched to a gene: 16. The CDR3 region has the DNA TGCGCCAGCAGCGCAGGAGGTCTAGCGGGGGGCCTCGAAAATGAGCAGTTCTTC. It encodes CASSAGGLAGGLENEQFF.

The V call is TRBV9, the J call TRBJ2-3, with D perhaps TRBD1 or TRBD2 (5 bases each). Germline V lookup: CDR1 SGDLS, CDR2 YYNGEE. The V end was cut by 4 bases, the J end by 4 bases, with 19 bases between. This CDR3 comprises 16 residues. The CDR3 loop reads CASSSHLRGTADTQYF. The CDR3 nucleotides read TGTGCCAGCAGCTCCCATCTGAGGGGCACCGCAGATACGCAGTATTTT.

This chain connects TRBV2 to TRBJ2-1; 9 nucleotides match TRBD2. The V segment lost 8 bases and the J segment 7 bases; nucleotides outside the gene matches: 9. The germline V gene encodes CDR1 SNHLY and CDR2 FYNNEI. This CDR3 has 14 amino acids. The CDR3 here is CASEQAGGLNEQFF. The CDR3 bases are TGTGCCAGCGAGCAGGCGGGAGGGCTGAATGAGCAGTTCTTC.

V usage is TRBV6-5 and J usage is TRBJ2-7; D is perhaps TRBD2 (5 bases). Germline-derived CDR1 and CDR2 are MNHEY and SVGAGI. The CDR3 loop spans 16 amino acids. V gave up 0 bases and J gave up 7 bases, with 19 bases separating them. The CDR3 DNA follows: TGTGCCAGCAGTTACTCCTCCGGGGAGCGGTCTTTTGAGCAGTACTTC. Translated: CASSYSSGERSFEQYF.

The V gene is TRBV14, the J gene TRBJ2-5; 10 bases match TRBD2. With 0 bases clipped from V and 1 base from J, the junction kept 11 bases outside the gene matches. The germline V gene has CDR1 SGHDN and CDR2 FVKESK. This CDR3 comprises 19 residues. The CDR3, as DNA: TGTGCCAGCAGCCAAGATCTTCCAGCGGGAGGGCCCTCCCAAGAGACCCAGTACTTC. Translating it yields CASSQDLPAGGPSQETQYF.

The gene calls are TRBV15 and TRBJ2-7; D might be TRBD2 (5 bases). Trimming took off 0 bases at V and 1 base at J, with 13 bases between the two ends. This CDR3 is 16 amino acids long. Germline V CDR1 and CDR2: LNHNV, YYDKDF (reference sequence). CDR3 residues: CATSRDKWTESYEQYF. CDR3 coding DNA: TGTGCCACCAGCAGAGATAAGTGGACTGAGTCCTACGAGCAGTACTTC.

As regards this clone: Within the sample, other DNA sequences also encode this same CDR3. The chain recombines TRBV5-1 with TRBJ2-1, with 9 bases aligning to TRBD1. After removal of 5 bases from V and 4 bases from J, the junction contained 7 bases not matched to a gene. The length of the CDR3 is 15 residues. The V gene's germline CDR1 is SGHRS and CDR2 YFSETQ. CDR3 sequence reads: CASSSPGQGYNEQFF. CDR3 nucleotide sequence: TGCGCCAGCAGTTCCCCGGGACAGGGTTACAATGAGCAGTTCTTC.

This chain links TRBV6-5 with TRBJ1-4; no clear D gene. V shed 0 bases and J shed 8 bases, with 7 bases lying between them. CDR1 MNHEY and CDR2 SVGAGI come from the germline V gene. The CDR3 covers 13 residues. The CDR3 region has the DNA TGTGCCAGCAGTTACTCAGGGCCAGAAAAACTGTTTTTT. Its protein is CASSYSGPEKLFF.

This chain uses TRBV27 with TRBJ2-3; D is unclear. The CDR3 length is 13 residues. Germline CDR1 is MNHEY and CDR2 is SMNVEV (reference sequence). The ends were cut back, 0 bases at V and 4 bases at J, with 5 bases in the middle. As DNA, the CDR3 is TGTGCCAGCAGTTTATCGATCTCAGATACGCAGTATTTT. Translated, it gives CASSLSISDTQYF.